One and the same sample provided the 25 T cell receptor beta chains below, sequenced in a study of regulatory T cells in long-lasting Graves disease. Researchers made TCR beta libraries by using iRepertoire HTBI primers and running Arm-PCR on CDR3 regions. One entry per CDR3 protein results from TCRdb running MiXCR on the multiplex PCR reads. The sample has more than 350,000 distinct CDR3 sequences, 21% seen once. Indicated time point: persistent/refractory GD, antithyroid drugs over 5 years with positive TRAb. RNA from PBMCs was the source of the TCR library. The sample here was peripheral blood mononuclear cells (PBMCs), taken when the disease was refractory, from a patient treated with antithyroid drugs. Every receptor here comes from a female donor with Graves disease.

This clonotype has only a few counts. The rearrangement links TRBV14 to TRBJ2-2, with D possibly being TRBD1 (6 bases). The germline CDR1 and CDR2 sequences are SGHDN and FVKESK. With 11 bases removed from V and 0 bases from J, the gap between germline ends came to 13 bases. This CDR3 is 14 amino acids long. The CDR3 nucleotides are TGTGCCCTCCTGGACAGCCCGAACACCGGGGAGCTGTTTTTT. Its protein product is CALLDSPNTGELFF.

This clonotype was observed a handful of times. A much larger clone sits a single nucleotide away, making a read error possible. This chain joins TRBV6-2 or TRBV6-3 and TRBJ2-7; D is ambiguous. CDR3 size: 14 residues. The germline CDR1 and CDR2 sequences are MNHEY and SVGEGT. Trimming removed 5 bases at V and 3 bases at J, with 14 bases between. The CDR3 nucleotides read TGTGCCAGCAGTCCGGGCCTTCCTTACTACGAGCAGTACTTC. This sequence encodes CASSPGLPYYEQYF.

This clonotype was seen ten or more times. This chain connects TRBV6-2 or TRBV6-3 to TRBJ2-7; TRBD2 matches 10 bases. The CDR3 extends over 16 amino acids. The J segment lost 3 bases and the V segment lost 4 bases, leaving 9 bases of the junction unmatched. Germline V gene data show CDR1 as MNHEY and CDR2 as SVGEGT. The CDR3 DNA follows: TGTGCCAGCAGTTCTAGCGGGAGAGGTGCTTACTACGAGCAGTACTTC. Protein: CASSSSGRGAYYEQYF.

The table lists this clonotype with many counts. The DNA of the CDR3 is TGTGCCAGCAACCGACAGGGCGGTGAGCCCCAGCATTTT. Protein: CASNRQGGEPQHF. The V and J genes are TRBV2 and TRBJ1-5; TRBD1 matches at 7 bases. Germline CDR1 reads SNHLY; CDR2 reads FYNNEI. The CDR3 totals 13 residues. V lost 7 bases to trimming and J lost 8 bases; unmatched junction nucleotides: 8.

This clonotype occurred a few times. This chain uses TRBV5-1 with TRBJ2-7; TRBD2 aligns across 14 bases. Germline CDR1 is SGHRS and CDR2 is YFSETQ. The CDR3 is made up of 16 amino acids. The V and J ends lost 4 bases and 4 bases, in that order; junction bases with no gene match: 7. Here the CDR3 DNA reads TGCGCCAGCAGCCCGGGACTAGCGGGAGTCGGGTACGAGCAGTACTTC. Translation: CASSPGLAGVGYEQYF.

The V call is TRBV20-1, the J call TRBJ2-1; D is perhaps TRBD1 or TRBD2 (5 bases each). Germline assignment: CDR1 DFQATT and CDR2 SNEGSKA (reference sequence). CDR3 length equals 16 residues. Trimming removed 0 bases at V and 8 bases at J, with 20 bases between. The chain's CDR3 is CSARDPAGTINDEQFF. The DNA of the CDR3 is TGCAGTGCTAGAGATCCGGCAGGGACGATTAACGATGAGCAGTTCTTC.

This clonotype was counted at least ten times. The rearrangement uses TRBV11-2 and TRBJ2-7; 8 bases match TRBD1. After removal of 1 base from V and 3 bases from J, the junction contained 2 bases not matched to a gene. There are 14 residues in the CDR3. Per the germline V gene, CDR1 is SGHAT and CDR2 is FQNNGV. For the CDR3, the DNA is TGTGCCAGCAGCTTAGGGGGACAGGACTACGAGCAGTACTTC. Protein sequence: CASSLGGQDYEQYF.

This clonotype occurred many times. The rearrangement links TRBV28 to TRBJ1-4; unclear D gene. This CDR3 has 12 residues. Germline CDR1 MDHEN, CDR2 SYDVKM. Trimming removed 4 bases from V and 7 bases from J, with 7 bases in between. CDR3 sequence: CASSSQTEKLFF. Written as DNA, the CDR3 is TGTGCCAGCAGTTCTCAGACTGAAAAACTGTTTTTT.

This clonotype was seen at least ten times. The junction differs from germline at one of its ends, possibly a read error. CDR3 DNA sequence: TGTGCCAGCAGTGAAGCCCCCTCTCTTCCACTCTTT. This codes for CASSEAPSLPLF. The chain carries TRBV2 and TRBJ1-1; D uncertain. CDR1 and CDR2 (germline): SNHLY, FYNNEI. The CDR3 runs 12 residues.

The rearrangement joins TRBV7-9 to TRBJ1-1; tentative D call: TRBD1 (5 bases). V lost 6 bases and J lost 4, with 12 bases in between. Germline V gene lookup returns CDR1 SEHNR and CDR2 FQNEAQ (reference sequence). The CDR3 covers 13 residues. The chain's CDR3 is CASSWDRSTEAFF. The CDR3 DNA reads as TGTGCCAGCAGTTGGGACCGTAGCACTGAAGCTTTCTTT.

This clonotype has ten or more counts. This chain links TRBV20-1 with TRBJ2-1, with D perhaps matching TRBD2 (7 bases). Germline lookup yields CDR1 DFQATT and CDR2 SNEGSKA (reference sequence). The CDR3 spans 13 residues. V was clipped by 4 bases and J by 5 bases, with 12 bases between them. The CDR3 sequence is CSANGGGDNEQFF. CDR3 coding DNA: TGCAGTGCTAATGGAGGGGGGGACAATGAGCAGTTCTTC.

V is TRBV18 and J is TRBJ2-3; no reliable D call. The CDR3 extends over 11 amino acids. CDR1 is KGHSH and CDR2 is LQKENI in the germline V gene. V gave up 2 bases and J gave up 4 bases, with 1 base separating them. In DNA, the CDR3 is TGTGCCAGCTCACCATCAGATACGCAGTATTTT. Translating gives CASSPSDTQYF.

This chain connects TRBV3-1 to TRBJ1-6, with no clear D. With 2 bases removed from V and 10 bases from J, the gap between germline ends came to 9 bases. The CDR3 length is 13 residues. Germline V lookup: CDR1 LGHDT, CDR2 YNNKEL (reference sequence). This CDR3 is CASSQTVGSPLHF. CDR3 DNA sequence: TGTGCCAGCAGCCAAACCGTTGGGTCACCCCTCCACTTT.

The chain recombines TRBV18 with TRBJ2-3; 9 bases are shared with TRBD2. Germline lookup yields CDR1 KGHSH and CDR2 LQKENI. The CDR3 has 15 residues. The trim removed 2 bases at V and 5 bases at J, leaving 5 bases unmatched. CDR3 sequence (DNA): TGTGCCAGCTCACCAGTTAGCGGGAGCGGAGATACGCAGTATTTT. Residues: CASSPVSGSGDTQYF.

At least ten counts were recorded for this clonotype. The V gene is TRBV28, the J gene TRBJ1-1, with D possibly matching TRBD1 (5 bases). The V and J ends lost 6 bases and 0 bases respectively, with 20 bases between them. Germline values: CDR1 MDHEN, CDR2 SYDVKM. This CDR3 has 17 residues. The CDR3 loop reads CASSPTFRTFMNTEAFF. DNA of the CDR3: TGTGCCAGCAGCCCCACCTTTCGGACATTCATGAACACTGAAGCTTTCTTT.

In this sample, this clonotype turned up once. The chain's CDR3 is CASSQETGQTYGYTF. The CDR3 region has the DNA TGCGCCAGCAGCCAAGAGACGGGACAGACCTATGGCTACACCTTC. This chain links TRBV4-1 with TRBJ1-2, with 7 bases that match TRBD1. This CDR3 comprises 15 residues. Germline CDR1 is MGHRA and CDR2 is YSYEKL. Trimming removed 0 bases from V and 4 bases from J; junction bases left unmatched: 5.

In its sample, this clonotype was seen many times. This chain joins TRBV28 and TRBJ1-6, with 10 bases that match TRBD1. Unmatched junction bases numbered 8, after V lost 6 bases and J lost 9 bases. Germline assignment: CDR1 MDHEN and CDR2 SYDVKM. The CDR3 sequence is 15 residues long. The CDR3 loop reads CASRPFDRGLSPLHF. The CDR3 coding sequence is TGTGCCAGCAGACCCTTCGACAGGGGGCTTTCACCCCTCCACTTT. Drawing the rest from reference TRBV28 and TRBJ1-6, the complete variable domain is DVKVTQSSRYLVKRTGEKVFLECVQDMDHENMFWYRQDPGLGLRLIYFSYDVKMKEKGDIPEGYSVSREKKERFSLILESASTNQTSMYLCASRPFDRGLSPLHFGNGTRLTVT.

This clonotype was seen at least ten times. The rearrangement joins TRBV20-1 to TRBJ1-1; no reliable D call. The V end was cut by 3 bases, the J end by 0 bases, with 8 bases between. This CDR3 is 13 amino acids long. Looked up from germline, CDR1 is DFQATT and CDR2 is SNEGSKA (reference sequence). The CDR3 is CSASWRLNTEAFF. CDR3 bases: TGCAGTGCTAGTTGGCGGCTGAACACTGAAGCTTTCTTT.

Many counts were recorded for this clonotype. The chain combines TRBV11-2 with TRBJ2-3; D is undetermined. V gave up 5 bases and J gave up 6 bases, with 9 bases separating them. The germline V gene encodes CDR1 SGHAT and CDR2 FQNNGV. The CDR3 is 12 amino acids. The CDR3 DNA reads TGTGCCAGCAGCGCATCTATGGATACGCAGTATTTT. This translates into CASSASMDTQYF.

This clonotype was observed a handful of times. The chain carries TRBV15 and TRBJ2-2; D is uncertain. CDR3 size: 12 residues. V lost 5 bases, J lost 2 bases, and 3 bases lay in between. CDR1 is LNHNV, CDR2 YYDKDF, per germline (reference sequence). The CDR3 here is CATSSNTGELFF. The DNA for the CDR3 is TGTGCCACCAGCTCTAACACCGGGGAGCTGTTTTTT.

This clonotype was counted only a few times. The chain uses TRBV3-1 and TRBJ1-6; D is possibly TRBD1 (5 bases). Germline V gene lookup returns CDR1 LGHDT and CDR2 YNNKEL (reference sequence). Trimming cost V 3 bases and J 9 bases, with 18 bases left between them. The CDR3 contains 16 residues. CDR3 in DNA: TGTGCCAGCAGCCAGGATCGACAGCTCTATGGTTCACCCCTCCACTTT. This encodes CASSQDRQLYGSPLHF.

This clonotype was observed a few times. The chain has TRBV6-1 and TRBJ1-2; D gene unclear. Germline V gives CDR1 MNHNS, CDR2 SASEGT. Trimming shortened V by 6 bases and J by 4 bases, and 15 bases separated the two germline ends. The CDR3 has 14 amino acids. DNA for the CDR3: TGTGCCAGCAGCACTAATACCATAACCTATGGCTACACCTTC. Translated: CASSTNTITYGYTF.

Many counts were recorded for this clonotype. The chain carries TRBV30 and TRBJ1-5; D not certain. This CDR3 is 13 amino acids long. Germline CDR1 GTSNPN, CDR2 SVGIG (reference sequence). Between the trimmed V and J ends, which lost 0 bases and 5 bases, there was a span of 8 bases. The CDR3 region is CAWSVDGYQPQHF. The CDR3 DNA reads TGTGCCTGGAGTGTAGACGGGTATCAGCCCCAGCATTTT.

Comments on this clonotype: A read error is possible here, since a much larger clone lies one base away. The chain couples TRBV6-5 to TRBJ1-4; no reliable D call. The germline CDR1 and CDR2 sequences are MNHEY and SVGAGI. The CDR3 extends over 15 amino acids. CDR3 residues: CASSSRLFGLGKLSF. The CDR3 DNA follows: TGTGCCAGCAGTTCCAGGTTATTCGGGTTGGGAAAACTGTCTTTT.

Ten or more counts support this clonotype. V gene TRBV2 combines with J gene TRBJ2-7; 9 bases are shared with TRBD1. Looked up from germline, CDR1 is SNHLY and CDR2 is FYNNEI. The trim removed 5 bases at V and 3 bases at J, leaving 8 bases unmatched. The CDR3 has 15 amino acids. For the CDR3, the DNA is TGTGCCAGCAGTTTCGAGGCGGGACAGGGCTACGAGCAGTACTTC. The encoded protein is CASSFEAGQGYEQYF.